These 28 T cell receptor beta chains share one sample of origin, sequenced in a study of T cells expressing NK-cell markers. Reanalyzing the 5' RACE reads, TCRdb keeps one entry per CDR3 protein, without DNA. This sample contains some 410,000 distinct CDR3 sequences. The sample was blood T cells: a sorted CD56 or NKG2C T cell subset, CD4+ or CD8+ T cells, or bulk PBMC T cells (not recorded which). These receptors all stem from a woman aged 18 to 69 in good health.

This chain uses TRBV7-8 with TRBJ1-4; TCRdb picks TRBD1, but there is no DNA to check that call. The germline CDR1 and CDR2 sequences are SGHVS and FQNEAQ. The CDR3 extends over 15 amino acids. The CDR3 spells CASSLVGVISEKLFF.

The chain uses TRBV3-1 and TRBJ2-1; TCRdb picks TRBD2, but there is no DNA to check that call. Looked up from germline, CDR1 is LGHDT and CDR2 is YNNKEL (reference sequence). The CDR3 spans 17 residues. CDR3 protein: CASRPSLLAARYNEQFF.

This chain uses TRBV3-1 with TRBJ2-1. Germline V gene lookup returns CDR1 LGHDT and CDR2 YNNKEL (reference sequence). This CDR3 contains 14 residues. The chain's CDR3 is CASSQEGSYNEQFF.

The chain joins TRBV7-3 to TRBJ1-1. This CDR3 contains 13 residues. Germline V lookup: CDR1 SGHTA, CDR2 FQGTGA. CDR3 region: CASSDMRNTEAFF. Combining the CDR3 with reference TRBV7-3 and TRBJ1-1 gives the whole variable domain GAGVSQTPSNKVTEKGKYVELRCDPISGHTALYWYRQSLGQGPEFLIYFQGTGAADDSGLPNDRFFAVRPEGSVSTLKIQRTERGDSAVYLCASSDMRNTEAFFGQGTRLTVV.

The V gene is TRBV27, the J gene TRBJ2-3; TCRdb lists TRBD2, though no DNA is available to test this call. CDR1 is MNHEY and CDR2 is SMNVEV in the germline V gene (reference sequence). The CDR3 sequence is 16 residues long. This chain's CDR3 is CASSSLAGRFTDTQYF.

The chain has TRBV29-1 and TRBJ2-7. CDR1 is SQVTM, CDR2 ANQGSEA, per germline. The CDR3 is made up of 12 amino acids. CDR3 residues: CSVATRFYEQYF.

The chain uses TRBV18 and TRBJ1-2. Germline CDR1 is KGHSH and CDR2 is LQKENI. CDR3 length equals 13 residues. CDR3: CASSARSNYGYTF.

Here the CDR3 reads CASSSTAGTSYNEQFF. The chain recombines TRBV7-9 with TRBJ2-1; TCRdb's D call, TRBD2, is unchecked because there is no DNA. Germline CDR1 reads SEHNR; CDR2 reads FQNEAQ (reference sequence). The CDR3 is 16 residues long.

CDR3: CSARVLWADTQYF. The J gene is TRBJ2-3, the V gene TRBV20-1. Looked up from germline, CDR1 is DFQATT and CDR2 is SNEGSKA (reference sequence). The CDR3 length is 13 residues.

This chain links TRBV10-3 with TRBJ2-1; checking the TCRdb D call of TRBD2 is not possible without DNA. Germline CDR1 is ENHRY and CDR2 is SYGVKD. The CDR3 consists of 14 residues. Here the CDR3 reads CAISGGTSSNEQFF.

The chain employs TRBV20-1 and TRBJ1-4; TCRdb calls TRBD1, which cannot be checked without DNA. The germline gives CDR1 DFQATT, CDR2 SNEGSKA (reference sequence). CDR3 size: 14 residues. CDR3 sequence reads: CSARTGPTNEKLFF.

The chain has TRBV7-3 and TRBJ2-3; TCRdb picks TRBD2, but there is no DNA to check that call. The CDR3 runs to 17 residues. Germline CDR1 reads SGHTA; CDR2 reads FQGTGA. The CDR3 sequence is CASSWDLAGGGSDTQYF.

The J gene is TRBJ2-5, the V gene TRBV5-5; TCRdb designates TRBD1, a call that cannot be tested without DNA. CDR3 size: 17 residues. Germline V gene data show CDR1 as SGHKS and CDR2 as YYEKEE (reference sequence). CDR3 residues: CASSSLGLGGQQETQYF.

This chain joins TRBV7-2 and TRBJ2-2; the D gene TCRdb calls, TRBD1, cannot be checked with no DNA. Germline values: CDR1 SGHTA, CDR2 FQGNSA. The CDR3 runs 14 residues. The CDR3 region is CASGQNANTGELFF.

This chain uses TRBV6-2 or TRBV6-3 with TRBJ2-5; TCRdb designates TRBD2, a call that cannot be tested without DNA. The CDR3 totals 12 residues. In germline, CDR1 is MNHEY, CDR2 SVGEGT. The CDR3 loop is CASRLGPETQYF.

V is TRBV7-8 and J is TRBJ2-7. There are 14 residues in the CDR3. Germline V gene data show CDR1 as SGHVS and CDR2 as FQNEAQ. CDR3: CASSLALERGEQYF.

This chain connects TRBV29-1 to TRBJ1-2; TCRdb's D gene call, TRBD1, goes unchecked for lack of DNA. This CDR3 contains 12 residues. CDR1 and CDR2 (germline): SQVTM, ANQGSEA. CDR3 protein: CSVQGTVQGYTF.

The rearrangement links TRBV29-1 to TRBJ1-1; no DNA is available, so the TRBD1 call from TCRdb remains unchecked. The CDR3 covers 11 residues. Germline assignment: CDR1 SQVTM and CDR2 ANQGSEA. This CDR3 is CSVGRGTEAFF.

This chain links TRBV4-3 with TRBJ2-5; the D gene TCRdb calls, TRBD1, cannot be checked with no DNA. The germline CDR1 and CDR2 sequences are LGHNA and YSLEER. The CDR3 totals 18 residues. CDR3 sequence reads: CASSQDLVRGGRQETQYF.

This chain uses TRBV12-3 or TRBV12-4 with TRBJ1-1; the TRBD1 assignment by TCRdb is unverifiable without DNA. This CDR3 region has 14 residues. The CDR3 here is CASSLLQANTEAFF.

The V gene is TRBV9, the J gene TRBJ2-1. CDR1 is SGDLS, CDR2 YYNGEE, per germline. The CDR3 length is 15 residues. The CDR3 spells CASSVEAKAYNEQFF.

V gene TRBV4-3 combines with J gene TRBJ2-3; checking the TCRdb D call of TRBD1 is not possible without DNA. The CDR3 totals 16 residues. The V gene's germline CDR1 is LGHNA and CDR2 YSLEER. The CDR3 region is CASSRVDRGATDTQYF.

This chain's CDR3 is CASSLLAGGSTDTQYF. The rearrangement joins TRBV7-3 to TRBJ2-3; absent DNA, TCRdb's TRBD2 call cannot be checked. Germline V gene sequence: CDR1 SGHTA, CDR2 FQGTGA. CDR3 length: 16 amino acids.

CDR3 protein: CASSLGWDRWTEAFF. This chain joins TRBV11-2 and TRBJ1-1. The V gene's germline CDR1 is SGHAT and CDR2 FQNNGV. The CDR3 sequence is 15 residues long.

The gene calls are TRBV12-3 or TRBV12-4 and TRBJ2-1; TCRdb's D call of TRBD2 is untestable without DNA. The CDR3 has 15 amino acids. The CDR3 loop is CASNTQNSGSDEQFF.

This rearrangement joins TRBV7-9 to TRBJ2-5; TCRdb calls TRBD2, which cannot be checked without DNA. Germline V gives CDR1 SEHNR, CDR2 FQNEAQ (reference sequence). This CDR3 is 13 amino acids long. CDR3 protein: CASRPTSRETQYF.

V and J are TRBV10-3 and TRBJ2-1; absent DNA, TCRdb's TRBD1 call cannot be checked. The CDR3 contains 13 residues. Germline values: CDR1 ENHRY, CDR2 SYGVKD. This CDR3 is CATGSDSNNEQFF.

The V gene is TRBV6-1, the J gene TRBJ2-2; the D gene TCRdb calls, TRBD1, cannot be checked with no DNA. Looked up from germline, CDR1 is MNHNS and CDR2 is SASEGT. The CDR3 sequence is 13 residues long. This CDR3 reads CASKGQGAGELFF.